This entry features one T cell receptor (beta chain) sequence. This sample was included in a study of T cell changes during pregnancy in multiple sclerosis. Sequenced by immunoSEQ multiplex PCR; TCRdb stores in-frame clones only, minus some. This sample has 40,000 to 60,000 clones; approximately 94% occur once, and the top ten carry approximately 5%. This CDR3 has 16 amino acids. The germline gives CDR1 SNHLY, CDR2 FYNNEI. Between the trimmed V and J ends, which lost 0 bases and 3 bases, there was a span of 14 bases. The sample was CD8+ T cells from peripheral blood mononuclear cells, taken before pregnancy. This chain joins TRBV2 and TRBJ1-2; a weak D match, TRBD1 (5 bases). This sequence was found in a female donor with multiple sclerosis, enrolled in a pregnancy study. Here the CDR3 DNA reads TGTGCCAGCAGTGAAGCGCCGTCCCAGGGCCACTATGGCTACACCTTC. Its protein product is CASSEAPSQGHYGYTF.